What follows are 13 T cell receptor beta chains derived from one specimen sequenced in a study of CD8 T cells in Susac syndrome (dated by TCRdb to the late 2010s). The library relied on the immunoSEQ multiplex PCR assay. RNA was extracted with the RNeasy kit and about 0.5 to 1 ug was reverse transcribed using random hexamers. TCRdb passed the public sequencing reads through fastp at Q25 and MiXCR, retaining productive beta sequences. Rows with one shared CDR3 protein collapse into an entry with the most common genes and DNA. The sample table contains 210,000 or so distinct CDR3 sequences; only one count was recorded for roughly 93% of them. The ten largest clones capture 0.15% to 0.2% of the sample. Specimen: CD4+ T cells from PBMCs. The receptor source for this set is a human donor with Susac syndrome.

This sequence joins TRBV28 and TRBJ1-3; possible D gene TRBD1, 5 bases. V shed 8 bases and J shed 2 bases, with 16 bases lying between them. Germline V gene lookup returns CDR1 MDHEN and CDR2 SYDVKM. This CDR3 is 15 amino acids long. CDR3 nucleotide sequence: TGTGCCAGCGACCGGGGGAGAGGGACTGGAAACACCATATATTTT. It yields the protein CASDRGRGTGNTIYF.

V usage is TRBV7-2 and J usage is TRBJ2-2; D unresolved. V lost 1 base and J 1 base, leaving 10 bases between the germline ends. The germline CDR1 and CDR2 sequences are SGHTA and FQGNSA. This CDR3 contains 16 residues. The CDR3 sequence: CASSLEAIKNTGELFF. The DNA of the CDR3 is TGTGCCAGCAGCTTAGAGGCGATAAAGAACACCGGGGAGCTGTTTTTT. Complete variable domain (other parts from reference TRBV7-2 and TRBJ2-2): GAGVSQSPSNKVTEKGKDVELRCDPISGHTALYWYRQSLGQGLEFLIYFQGNSAPDKSGLPSDRFSAERTGGSVSTLTIQRTQQEDSAVYLCASSLEAIKNTGELFFGEGSRLTVL.

Remarks on this clonotype: Sequence at one end of the junction differs from germline and may be a read error. This chain links TRBV29-1 with TRBJ1-2; D call uncertain. This CDR3 contains 18 residues. From germline, CDR1 is SQVTM and CDR2 ANQGSEA. CDR3 DNA: TGCAGCGTTGAAGAGCTCCGGTCTGAGGGCCGGATGGCGGATGGCCACACCTTC. Its protein product is CSVEELRSEGRMADGHTF.

CDR3 sequence reads: CSARDISAAEPGNTIYF. As DNA, the CDR3 is TGCAGTGCTAGAGATATATCGGCAGCGGAGCCTGGAAACACCATATATTTT. The chain employs TRBV20-1 and TRBJ1-3; no clear D. Deletions cut 0 bases from V and 2 bases from J, with 17 bases between. The germline gives CDR1 DFQATT, CDR2 SNEGSKA (reference sequence). This CDR3 has 17 residues.

This rearrangement joins TRBV7-8 to TRBJ2-2, with D uncertain. CDR1 is SGHVS, CDR2 FQNEAQ, per germline. V lost 6 bases and J 2 bases, leaving 16 bases between the germline ends. The CDR3 spans 16 residues. Here the CDR3 reads CASRISSSINTGELFF. The CDR3 nucleotides are TGTGCCAGCAGAATTAGTTCCAGCATAAACACCGGGGAGCTGTTTTTT.

This clonotype has only one observation. The chain combines TRBV30 with TRBJ1-1; tentatively, D is TRBD1 (5 bases). V lost 3 bases to trimming and J lost 2 bases, with 13 bases between them. From germline, CDR1 is GTSNPN and CDR2 SVGIG (reference sequence). The CDR3 is made up of 14 amino acids. CDR3 in DNA: TGTGCCTGGAGACCCATCGGGGGTAACACTGAAGCTTTCTTT. It encodes CAWRPIGGNTEAFF. Drawing the rest from reference TRBV30 and TRBJ1-1, the complete variable domain is SQTIHQWPATLVQPVGSPLSLECTVEGTSNPNLYWYRQAAGRGLQLLFYSVGIGQISSEVPQNLSASRPQDRQFILSSKKLLLSDSGFYLCAWRPIGGNTEAFFGQGTRLTVV.

V is TRBV7-2 and J is TRBJ2-7; D is ambiguous. Trimming left V 5 bases short and J 4 bases short, with 12 bases between. The CDR3 loop spans 13 amino acids. Germline V gives CDR1 SGHTA, CDR2 FQGNSA. The CDR3 DNA follows: TGTGCCAGCAGCCCCAGCGTGAGGTACGAGCAGTACTTC. This codes for CASSPSVRYEQYF.

The genes are TRBV18 and TRBJ1-5; 7 bases fit TRBD1. Losses at the gene ends were 3 bases for V and 0 bases for J; bases not matched to a gene: 5. The V gene's germline CDR1 is KGHSH and CDR2 LQKENI. The CDR3 is made up of 16 amino acids. The CDR3 reads CASSPVDRDSNQPQHF. DNA of the CDR3: TGTGCCAGCTCACCGGTCGACAGGGATAGCAATCAGCCCCAGCATTTT.

The CDR3 region is CSVRQGGSGQPQHF. In DNA form, the CDR3 reads TGCAGCGTCAGACAGGGGGGTTCGGGTCAGCCCCAGCATTTT. The chain combines TRBV29-1 with TRBJ1-5, with TRBD1 identical over 9 bases. With 6 bases clipped from V and 6 bases from J, the junction kept 9 bases outside the gene matches. Germline V lookup: CDR1 SQVTM, CDR2 ANQGSEA. CDR3 length equals 14 residues.

In its sample, this clonotype was seen once. The V and J genes are TRBV19 and TRBJ1-2, with TRBD1 matching over 8 bases. With 10 bases clipped from V and 7 bases from J, the junction kept 11 bases outside the gene matches. Germline V lookup: CDR1 LNHDA, CDR2 SQIVND (reference sequence). This CDR3 is 13 amino acids long. The CDR3 DNA reads TGTGCCACCGACGAGGACAGGGAGGGTGGCTACACCTTC. Translating gives CATDEDREGGYTF.

This clonotype was seen only once. V gene TRBV7-2 combines with J gene TRBJ2-1; 9 bases fit TRBD2. Germline CDR1 and CDR2: SGHTA and FQGNSA. Losses at the gene ends were 4 bases for V and 9 bases for J; bases not matched to a gene: 10. The CDR3 is made up of 15 amino acids. This CDR3 is CASSWGAGGLGEQFF. In DNA, the CDR3 is TGTGCCAGCAGCTGGGGTGCGGGGGGGCTCGGTGAGCAGTTCTTC.

This chain connects TRBV7-2 to TRBJ2-7, with D possibly TRBD1 on 6 matching bases. The germline CDR1 and CDR2 sequences are SGHTA and FQGNSA. With 0 bases removed from V and 0 bases from J, the gap between germline ends came to 12 bases. This CDR3 spans 16 amino acids. CDR3 region: CASSLAVQGHSYEQYF. CDR3 DNA sequence: TGTGCCAGCAGCTTAGCGGTTCAGGGACACTCCTACGAGCAGTACTTC.

The CDR3 coding sequence is TGCAGCGTTGATTCAGCAGGGGCCGCCTCCTACAATGAGCAGTTCTTC. Residues: CSVDSAGAASYNEQFF. J is TRBJ2-1 and V is TRBV29-1; TRBD1 might be the D (6 bases). The CDR3 is 16 amino acids. CDR1 is SQVTM and CDR2 is ANQGSEA in the germline V gene. The germline V and J ends were trimmed by 3 bases and 0 bases, with 15 bases remaining between them.